This T cell receptor beta chain was identified during a study of cytomegalovirus exposure and HLA in healthy donors. Study as a whole: About 85 million unique TCR sequences came from HLA-typed donors in an early release.

The germline CDR1 and CDR2 sequences are MDHEN and SYDVKM. The CDR3 totals 14 residues. V shed 6 bases and J shed 2 bases, with 12 bases lying between them. The study ran its PCR with 60 Vbeta and 13 Jbeta primers. The data were produced by immunoSEQ multiplex PCR, yet TCRdb's version contains in-frame clones alone and is incomplete. This table has under 250,000 clones, 85% to 90% appearing once. Study-wide findings and caveats: Available immune exposure information covered CMV serostatus only. The authors later linked a missense DCLRE1C variant to TCR beta V- and J-gene trimming. Because they were indistinguishable, some V segments, including TRBV6-2 and TRBV6-3, were excluded.

This clone came up a few times. As yet, its antigen is unknown. The rearrangement links TRBV28 to TRBJ2-3; a weak D match, TRBD1 (5 bases). The specimen sequenced was PBMCs. The TCR comes from a human donor in good health. The CDR3 coding sequence is TGTGCCAGCAGGATCGGTGGGGCCACAGATACGCAGTATTTT. It yields the protein CASRIGGATDTQYF.